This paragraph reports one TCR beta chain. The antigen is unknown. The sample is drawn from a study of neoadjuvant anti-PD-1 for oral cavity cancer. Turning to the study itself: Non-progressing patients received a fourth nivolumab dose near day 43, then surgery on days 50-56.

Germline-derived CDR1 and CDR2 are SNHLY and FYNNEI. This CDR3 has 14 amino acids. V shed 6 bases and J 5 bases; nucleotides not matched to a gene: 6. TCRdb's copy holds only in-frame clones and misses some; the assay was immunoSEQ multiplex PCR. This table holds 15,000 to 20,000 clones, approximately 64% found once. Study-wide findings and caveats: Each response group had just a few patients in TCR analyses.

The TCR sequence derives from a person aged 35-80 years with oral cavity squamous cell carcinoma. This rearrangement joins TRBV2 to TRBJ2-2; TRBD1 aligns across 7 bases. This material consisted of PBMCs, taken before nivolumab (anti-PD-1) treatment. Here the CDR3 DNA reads TGTGCCAGCAGCGGCAGGACAGGTACCGGGGAGCTGTTTTTT. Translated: CASSGRTGTGELFF. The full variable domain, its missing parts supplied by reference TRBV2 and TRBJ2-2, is EPEVTQTPSHQVTQMGQEVILRCVPISNHLYFYWYRQILGQKVEFLVSFYNNEISEKSEIFDDQFSVERPDGSNFTLKIRSTKLEDSAMYFCASSGRTGTGELFFGEGSRLTVL.